Listed here are 3 T cell receptor beta chains from one sample, sequenced in a study of T cell responses to AZD1222 COVID-19 vaccine. Sequencing was performed with immunoSEQ multiplex PCR; in TCRdb, only in-frame clones are kept and a portion is missing. The table records about 120,000 clones, roughly 88% of them present only once. This specimen consisted of peripheral blood, obtained on day 0 of AZD1222 vaccination. The receptors originated from an adult in good health.

As to this clone: With only one base between it and a far larger clone, this is likely a read error. The rearrangement uses TRBV25-1 and TRBJ1-1; D is unresolved. Trimming stripped 4 bases from V and 0 bases from J, with 3 bases between. Germline lookup yields CDR1 MGHDK and CDR2 SYGVNS. This CDR3 spans 12 amino acids. CDR3: CASSALNTEAFF. The CDR3, as DNA: TGTGCCAGCAGTGCGCTGAACACTGAAGCTTTCTTT.

V gene TRBV28 combines with J gene TRBJ2-5; D gene uncertain. CDR3 size: 14 residues. The germline V and J ends were trimmed by 5 bases and 5 bases, with 15 bases remaining between them. Germline V gene lookup returns CDR1 MDHEN and CDR2 SYDVKM. CDR3 coding DNA: TGTGCCAGCAGTGAGGTCCTAGGGCGGGAGACCCAGTACTTC. Translation gives CASSEVLGRETQYF.

The rearrangement links TRBV21-1 to TRBJ2-7. TRBV21-1 is recorded as a pseudogene. The CDR3 contains 16 residues. The CDR3 DNA reads as TGTGCCAGCAGCAAACGGCAGGCGAATGGGAACTACGAGCAGTACTTC. It codes for CASSKRQANGNYEQYF.